This T cell receptor beta chain was observed in a study of blood T cell repertoires in COVID-19. Study as a whole: Samples representing acute and convalescent COVID-19 were sourced from the United States, Italy and Spain. In each case, the material was cDNA or gDNA derived from T cells, B-cell-depleted T cells, or PBMCs.

Method: immunoSEQ multiplex PCR; TCRdb's copy keeps in-frame clones and lacks some. Counted here are roughly 75,000 clones, around 89% occurring once; the ten biggest clones make up around 0.6%. V shed 3 bases and J shed 5 bases, with 13 bases lying between them. Germline V gene data show CDR1 as DFQATT and CDR2 as SNEGSKA (reference sequence). This CDR3 is 14 amino acids long. This receptor was identified in a man aged 55 to 69 with acute or convalescent COVID-19. The genes are TRBV20-1 and TRBJ2-2, with a tentative D call TRBD1 (6 bases). The specimen was peripheral blood. The CDR3 region is CSASEGQQTGELFF. The CDR3 nucleotides read TGCAGTGCTAGTGAAGGACAGCAAACCGGGGAGCTGTTTTTT.